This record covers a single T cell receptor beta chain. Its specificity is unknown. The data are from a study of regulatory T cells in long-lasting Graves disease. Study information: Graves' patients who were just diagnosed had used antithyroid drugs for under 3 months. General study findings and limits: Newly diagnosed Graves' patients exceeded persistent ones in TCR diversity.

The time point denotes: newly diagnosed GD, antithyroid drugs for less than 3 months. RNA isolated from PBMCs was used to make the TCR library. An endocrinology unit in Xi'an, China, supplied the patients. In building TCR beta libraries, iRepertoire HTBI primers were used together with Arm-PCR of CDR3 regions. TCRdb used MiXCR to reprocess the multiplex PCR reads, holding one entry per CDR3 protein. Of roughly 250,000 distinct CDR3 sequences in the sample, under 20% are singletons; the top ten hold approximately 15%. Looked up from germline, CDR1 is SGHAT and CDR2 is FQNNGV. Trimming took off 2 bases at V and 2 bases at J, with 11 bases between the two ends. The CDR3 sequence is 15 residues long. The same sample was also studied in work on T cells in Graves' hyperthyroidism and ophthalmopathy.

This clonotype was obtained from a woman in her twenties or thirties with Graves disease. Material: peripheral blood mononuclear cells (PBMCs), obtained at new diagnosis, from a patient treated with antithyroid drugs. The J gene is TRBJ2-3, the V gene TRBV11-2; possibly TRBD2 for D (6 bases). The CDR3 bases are TGTGCCAGCAGCTTAAAAGGCGGGAACACAGATACGCAGTATTTT. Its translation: CASSLKGGNTDTQYF. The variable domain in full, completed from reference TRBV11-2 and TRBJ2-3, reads EAGVAQSPRYKIIEKRQSVAFWCNPISGHATLYWYQQILGQGPKLLIQFQNNGVVDDSQLPKDRFSAERLKGVDSTLKIQPAKLEDSAVYLCASSLKGGNTDTQYFGPGTRLTVL.